What follows is one T cell receptor beta chain and its context. Its antigen remains unidentified. This entry comes from a study of cytomegalovirus exposure and HLA in healthy donors. Whole-study results and caveats: Only CMV serostatus was available as immune exposure information. A later analysis reportedly identified an Asian-associated ancestry cluster as carrying fewer N-insertions than the roughly 700-donor mean. Follow-up analysis found HLA locus-dependent TCR association rates, highest for DRB1 and lowest for HLA-C. Researchers catalogued approximately 170 TCR beta chains as cytomegalovirus-associated.

PCR involved 60 Vbeta and 13 Jbeta primers. Profiling relied on immunoSEQ multiplex PCR, and the TCRdb table lists in-frame clones only, not all of them. The repertoire holds approximately 180,000 clones, with 77% as singletons. Source material: PBMCs. The clonotype comes from a woman between 55 and 75 years old in good health and CMV-seropositive.

CDR3 amino acids: CASSSRQKNEQFF. CDR3 DNA sequence: TGTGCCAGTAGTTCGAGACAGAAAAATGAGCAGTTCTTC. This chain uses TRBV19 with TRBJ2-1; a weak D match, TRBD1 (5 bases). Germline V gene sequence: CDR1 LNHDA, CDR2 SQIVND (reference sequence). CDR3 size: 13 residues. V was pared by 5 bases and J by 7 bases, with 12 bases between.